The 31 T cell receptor beta chains listed next were all sequenced from one sample in a study of control samples from healthy donors and cancer patients. TCRdb's table, derived via immunoSEQ multiplex PCR, lists solely in-frame clones and lacks some. The sample consists of approximately 150,000 clones, 90% to 95% of them appearing once. Sequencing was performed on blood. All receptors derive from a man aged 18-30 years in good health.

The genes are TRBV4-1 and TRBJ2-7; 10 bases map to TRBD2. This CDR3 contains 16 residues. Germline V gene data show CDR1 as MGHRA and CDR2 as YSYEKL. Unmatched junction bases numbered 8, after V lost 5 bases and J lost 1 base. Here the CDR3 DNA reads TGCGCCAGCAGCGAGGGTAGCGGGGGGCATTCCTACGAGCAGTACTTC. It encodes CASSEGSGGHSYEQYF.

This clone came up once. V and J are TRBV7-9 and TRBJ1-2; TRBD1 matches at 8 bases. Germline CDR1 is SEHNR and CDR2 is FQNEAQ (reference sequence). This CDR3 is built from 15 residues. The ends lost 5 bases at V and 4 bases at J; junction bases unmatched: 9. DNA for the CDR3: TGTGCCAGCAGCGCAGTTGGGGGGACAGGCTATGGCTACACCTTC. As protein: CASSAVGGTGYGYTF.

The chain joins TRBV27 to TRBJ1-1; no clear D gene. Trimming removed 5 bases at V and 4 bases at J, with 20 bases between. From germline, CDR1 is MNHEY and CDR2 SMNVEV (reference sequence). CDR3 length: 16 amino acids. The DNA for the CDR3 is TGTGCCAGCAGTCCCTGGGCACCTTGGGGTGGCACTGAAGCTTTCTTT. This encodes CASSPWAPWGGTEAFF.

This rearrangement joins TRBV18 to TRBJ1-4, with 9 bases that match TRBD1. CDR3 size: 14 residues. Trimming removed 2 bases from V and 5 bases from J; junction bases left unmatched: 0. Germline CDR1 and CDR2: KGHSH and LQKENI. The CDR3: CASSPGQGNEKLFF. CDR3 in DNA: TGTGCCAGCTCACCAGGACAGGGGAATGAAAAACTGTTTTTT. Drawing the rest from reference TRBV18 and TRBJ1-4, the complete variable domain is NAGVMQNPRHLVRRRGQEARLRCSPMKGHSHVYWYRQLPEEGLKFMVYLQKENIIDESGMPKERFSAEFPKEGPSILRIQQVVRGDSAAYFCASSPGQGNEKLFFGSGTQLSVL.

There are a few counts of this clone. V gene TRBV5-1 combines with J gene TRBJ2-7, with 7 positions matching TRBD1. The germline V gene encodes CDR1 SGHRS and CDR2 YFSETQ. V lost 4 bases and J lost 5; bases outside the gene matches: 6. This CDR3 region has 13 residues. CDR3 coding DNA: TGCGCCAGCAGCCTACGGACAGGAAACGAGCAGTACTTC. It yields the protein CASSLRTGNEQYF.

The genes are TRBV7-9 and TRBJ2-2; weak D call: TRBD2 (5 bases). The CDR3 consists of 16 residues. Between the trimmed V and J ends, which lost 5 bases and 1 base, there was a span of 14 bases. Germline V gene lookup returns CDR1 SEHNR and CDR2 FQNEAQ (reference sequence). CDR3 DNA: TGTGCCAGCAGCCGAAGTCTAGGGAGGAACACCGGGGAGCTGTTTTTT. Translation gives CASSRSLGRNTGELFF.

V and J are TRBV11-2 and TRBJ1-3, with D unresolved. From germline, CDR1 is SGHAT and CDR2 FQNNGV. This CDR3 region has 16 residues. Trimming shortened V by 5 bases and J by 0 bases, and 14 bases separated the two germline ends. CDR3 bases: TGTGCCAGCAGCCTCCACGTGGCGTCCTCTGGAAACACCATATATTTT. It specifies CASSLHVASSGNTIYF.

The rearrangement links TRBV4-2 to TRBJ2-7; no firm D call. Germline V gene sequence: CDR1 LGHNA, CDR2 YNFKEQ. V was pared by 1 base and J by 7 bases, with 5 bases between. CDR3 length: 11 residues. For the CDR3, the DNA is TGTGCCAGCAGCCAAGGAATGGAGCAGTACTTC. Translated: CASSQGMEQYF.

The chain has TRBV6-6 and TRBJ1-2, with TRBD1 as a possible D gene (6 bases). The ends were cut back, 7 bases at V and 6 bases at J, with 21 bases in the middle. CDR3 length equals 15 residues. The germline gives CDR1 MNHNY, CDR2 SVGAGI (reference sequence). The CDR3 nucleotides are TGTGCCAGCACCCCCTTGGGGGGCGCGGATCATGGCTACACCTTC. This translates into CASTPLGGADHGYTF.

This clone has only one observation. The V and J genes are TRBV5-1 and TRBJ2-3; D not certain. In germline, CDR1 is SGHRS, CDR2 YFSETQ. The CDR3 is 13 residues long. V was cut by 2 bases and J by 2 bases, with 6 bases left in between. The CDR3 DNA is TGCGCCAGCAGCTTTAGGGCCACAGATACGCAGTATTTT. This codes for CASSFRATDTQYF.

V gene TRBV27 combines with J gene TRBJ2-3; 10 nucleotides agree with TRBD2. J was trimmed by 3 bases and V by 5 bases; bases with no gene match: 2. Germline V gene data show CDR1 as MNHEY and CDR2 as SMNVEV (reference sequence). The CDR3 contains 14 residues. The CDR3 sequence: CASSPGLATDTQYF. The CDR3 nucleotides are TGTGCCAGCAGTCCGGGACTAGCGACAGATACGCAGTATTTT.

V gene TRBV19 combines with J gene TRBJ1-4, with a weak D call TRBD1 (5 bases). The V gene lost 7 bases and the J gene lost 4 bases, with 19 bases spanning the gap. Germline-derived CDR1 and CDR2 are LNHDA and SQIVND (reference sequence). The CDR3 is 16 amino acids. This CDR3 is CASKWGPSGGNEKLFF. CDR3 sequence (DNA): TGTGCCAGTAAGTGGGGCCCCTCGGGGGGTAATGAAAAACTGTTTTTT.

This clone was observed once. The chain recombines TRBV2 with TRBJ2-2; 13 bases match TRBD2. V shed 6 bases, J shed 5 bases, and the junction held 6 bases outside the gene matches. CDR3 length: 16 amino acids. In germline, CDR1 is SNHLY, CDR2 FYNNEI. The CDR3 spells CASRGLAGPQTGELFF. CDR3 bases: TGTGCCAGCAGGGGACTAGCGGGGCCCCAAACCGGGGAGCTGTTTTTT.

This clone has just one count. The CDR3 nucleotides are TGTGCCAGCAGCTTGGAAAAGACAGGGGTAAATGAGCAGTTCTTC. Protein: CASSLEKTGVNEQFF. V usage is TRBV5-4 and J usage is TRBJ2-1, with 8 bases aligning to TRBD1. From germline, CDR1 is SGHNT and CDR2 YYREEE (reference sequence). The CDR3 loop spans 15 amino acids. Losses at the gene ends were 0 bases for V and 7 bases for J; bases not matched to a gene: 6.

The chain carries TRBV10-3 and TRBJ2-1, with no clear D. Germline-derived CDR1 and CDR2 are ENHRY and SYGVKD. Trimming removed 3 bases from V and 7 bases from J, with 4 bases in between. The CDR3 loop spans 11 amino acids. The CDR3 loop reads CAISEENEQFF. In DNA form, the CDR3 reads TGTGCCATCAGTGAAGAGAATGAGCAGTTCTTC.

The V call is TRBV5-8, the J call TRBJ2-7; possible D gene TRBD1, 5 bases. Trimming pared 9 bases from V and 2 bases from J, leaving 18 bases between. The CDR3 is made up of 14 amino acids. In germline, CDR1 is SGHTS, CDR2 YDEGEE. The chain's CDR3 is CATGRGRVTYEQYF. The CDR3 coding sequence is TGTGCCACTGGCCGCGGCAGGGTTACCTACGAGCAGTACTTC.

The rearrangement joins TRBV6-2 or TRBV6-3 to TRBJ2-7; 10 nucleotides agree with TRBD1. The CDR3 runs to 16 residues. CDR1 MNHEY and CDR2 SVGEGT come from the germline V gene. J lost 4 bases, V lost 5 bases, and 11 bases had no gene match. The CDR3 nucleotides are TGTGCCAGCAGTCCACTAAGACAGGGGGCGAGATACGAGCAGTACTTC. Its protein product is CASSPLRQGARYEQYF.

The CDR3 reads CASSFPPGRGNYGYTF. The CDR3 bases are TGTGCCAGCAGTTTCCCCCCGGGGCGCGGTAACTATGGCTACACCTTC. The chain is built from TRBV6-5 and TRBJ1-2, with D possibly being TRBD1 (5 bases). V lost 4 bases and J 1 base, leaving 16 bases between the germline ends. This CDR3 is built from 16 residues. From germline, CDR1 is MNHEY and CDR2 SVGAGI.

The chain joins TRBV7-3 to TRBJ1-1, with D uncertain. This CDR3 comprises 14 residues. In germline, CDR1 is SGHTA, CDR2 FQGTGA. The germline V and J ends were trimmed by 1 base and 0 bases, with 6 bases remaining between them. CDR3 nucleotides: TGTGCCAGCAGCTTAATCGTTCTGAACACTGAAGCTTTCTTT. This translates into CASSLIVLNTEAFF.

The chain links TRBV5-4 to TRBJ1-3; D call uncertain. The germline CDR1 and CDR2 sequences are SGHNT and YYREEE (reference sequence). The CDR3 extends over 15 amino acids. V was cut by 4 bases and J by 0 bases, with 11 bases left in between. CDR3 nucleotides: TGTGCCAGCAGCCCTGGGGTGGGCTCTGGAAACACCATATATTTT. Residues: CASSPGVGSGNTIYF. Combining the CDR3 with reference TRBV5-4 and TRBJ1-3 gives the whole variable domain ETGVTQSPTHLIKTRGQQVTLRCSSQSGHNTVSWYQQALGQGPQFIFQYYREEENGRGNFPPRFSGLQFPNYSSELNVNALELDDSALYLCASSPGVGSGNTIYFGEGSWLTVV.

The V call is TRBV6-4, the J call TRBJ1-2, with no clear D. This CDR3 region has 13 residues. CDR1 is MRHNA and CDR2 is SNTAGT in the germline V gene. V lost 3 bases and J lost 3, with 8 bases in between. The CDR3 is CASSEAGDYGYTF. Here the CDR3 DNA reads TGTGCCAGCAGTGAAGCCGGGGACTATGGCTACACCTTC.

This clone was seen only once. The chain carries TRBV7-2 and TRBJ1-1; D is uncertain. This CDR3 is built from 14 residues. Trimming removed 3 bases from V and 1 base from J, with 9 bases in between. Germline V gene lookup returns CDR1 SGHTA and CDR2 FQGNSA. The CDR3: CASSFPGGNTEAFF. In DNA, the CDR3 is TGTGCCAGCAGCTTCCCCGGAGGGAACACTGAAGCTTTCTTT. The full variable domain, its missing parts supplied by reference TRBV7-2 and TRBJ1-1, is GAGVSQSPSNKVTEKGKDVELRCDPISGHTALYWYRQSLGQGLEFLIYFQGNSAPDKSGLPSDRFSAERTGGSVSTLTIQRTQQEDSAVYLCASSFPGGNTEAFFGQGTRLTVV.

CDR3 sequence reads: CASKGLAGAFQETQYF. The DNA for the CDR3 is TGCGCCAGCAAAGGACTAGCGGGGGCCTTCCAAGAGACCCAGTACTTC. V gene TRBV10-2 combines with J gene TRBJ2-5; 13 bases agree with TRBD2. After removal of 7 bases from V and 1 base from J, the junction contained 6 bases not matched to a gene. This CDR3 spans 16 amino acids. Germline V gene lookup returns CDR1 WSHSY and CDR2 SAAADI.

Written as DNA, the CDR3 is TGTGCCAGCAGCTCGACAGGGCGCGAGCAGTACTTC. As protein: CASSSTGREQYF. The chain joins TRBV7-9 to TRBJ2-7, with 7 bases that match TRBD1. The CDR3 loop spans 12 amino acids. The J segment lost 6 bases and the V segment lost 4 bases, leaving 3 bases of the junction unmatched. CDR1 SEHNR and CDR2 FQNEAQ come from the germline V gene (reference sequence). Together with reference TRBV7-9 and TRBJ2-7, the CDR3 gives the full variable domain: DTGVSQNPRHKITKRGQNVTFRCDPISEHNRLYWYRQTLGQGPEFLTYFQNEAQLEKSRLLSDRFSAERPKGSFSTLEIQRTEQGDSAMYLCASSSTGREQYFGPGTRLTVT.

The chain joins TRBV18 to TRBJ2-7; 9 bases align to TRBD1. The CDR3 has 16 residues. Trimming took 3 bases from V and 0 from J; bases not matched to a gene: 6. Germline assignment: CDR1 KGHSH and CDR2 LQKENI. The CDR3 protein is CASSPQTGQGSYEQYF. In DNA form, the CDR3 reads TGTGCCAGCTCACCGCAGACGGGACAGGGCTCCTACGAGCAGTACTTC. The full variable domain, rest sourced from reference TRBV18 and TRBJ2-7, is NAGVMQNPRHLVRRRGQEARLRCSPMKGHSHVYWYRQLPEEGLKFMVYLQKENIIDESGMPKERFSAEFPKEGPSILRIQQVVRGDSAAYFCASSPQTGQGSYEQYFGPGTRLTVT.

The V gene is TRBV7-9, the J gene TRBJ1-2, with D tentatively TRBD1 (6 bases). Trimming took off 1 base at V and 7 bases at J, with 16 bases between the two ends. Looked up from germline, CDR1 is SEHNR and CDR2 is FQNEAQ (reference sequence). The CDR3 has 15 residues. CDR3 coding DNA: TGTGCCAGCAGCTTAGTTCATACAGGGCTCGCTGGCTACACCTTC. Amino acids: CASSLVHTGLAGYTF. The variable domain in full, with the rest retrieved from reference TRBV7-9 and TRBJ1-2, is DTGVSQNPRHKITKRGQNVTFRCDPISEHNRLYWYRQTLGQGPEFLTYFQNEAQLEKSRLLSDRFSAERPKGSFSTLEIQRTEQGDSAMYLCASSLVHTGLAGYTFGSGTRLTVV.

V usage is TRBV2 and J usage is TRBJ2-1, with D perhaps TRBD1 (6 bases). Trimming left V 7 bases short and J 7 bases short, with 17 bases between. The CDR3 totals 14 residues. The V gene's germline CDR1 is SNHLY and CDR2 FYNNEI. The CDR3 coding sequence is TGTGCCAGCAAACTCTATGGGGGCCGGAATGAGCAGTTCTTC. It yields the protein CASKLYGGRNEQFF. The complete variable domain, with remaining parts taken from reference TRBV2 and TRBJ2-1, reads EPEVTQTPSHQVTQMGQEVILRCVPISNHLYFYWYRQILGQKVEFLVSFYNNEISEKSEIFDDQFSVERPDGSNFTLKIRSTKLEDSAMYFCASKLYGGRNEQFFGPGTRLTVL.

CDR3: CASSLGGPNEQFF. The CDR3 DNA reads TGTGCCAGCAGTTTAGGCGGGCCCAATGAGCAGTTCTTC. J is TRBJ2-1 and V is TRBV12-3 or TRBV12-4; D may be TRBD2 (5 bases). V lost 1 base and J lost 6, with 7 bases in between. The CDR3 runs to 13 residues.

This clone was seen a few times. J is TRBJ1-5 and V is TRBV19; 7 bases agree with TRBD1. Per the germline V gene, CDR1 is LNHDA and CDR2 is SQIVND (reference sequence). The J segment lost 1 base and the V segment lost 6 bases, leaving 9 bases of the junction unmatched. CDR3 length equals 16 residues. CDR3 DNA sequence: TGTGCCAGTAGCGGCGACAGGGCTGAGAGCAATCAGCCCCAGCATTTT. This codes for CASSGDRAESNQPQHF.

The V and J genes are TRBV2 and TRBJ1-2; possible D gene TRBD1, 6 bases. Germline loops: CDR1 SNHLY, CDR2 FYNNEI. The CDR3 spans 14 residues. Trimming shortened V by 8 bases and J by 4 bases, and 17 bases separated the two germline ends. In nucleotides, the CDR3 is TGTGCCAGCTCCCCTTCGACAGGCTTCTATGGCTACACCTTC. Protein sequence: CASSPSTGFYGYTF.

The CDR3 bases are TGTGCCAGCTCACTTAGTACCCCTAACACTGAAGCTTTCTTT. It encodes CASSLSTPNTEAFF. The rearrangement joins TRBV5-8 to TRBJ1-1; no definite D call. CDR1 is SGHTS and CDR2 is YDEGEE in the germline V gene. Trimming cost V 7 bases and J 2 bases, with 15 bases left between them. CDR3 length: 14 residues.